The 13 T cell receptor beta chains listed next were all sequenced from one sample in a study of cytomegalovirus exposure and HLA in healthy donors. Sequencing used immunoSEQ multiplex PCR; TCRdb keeps in-frame clones, though not all of them. The sample lists about 220,000 clones, over 80% occurring once. Sequences were obtained from PBMCs. Receptors originate from a woman in her thirties in good health and CMV-seropositive.

This clone appeared once. The J gene is TRBJ1-3, the V gene TRBV6-5; 8 positions match TRBD1. The V gene end was trimmed by 6 bases and the J gene end by 7 bases; junction bases not matched to a gene: 8. CDR1 and CDR2 (germline): MNHEY, SVGAGI. The CDR3 is 14 residues long. CDR3 sequence (DNA): TGTGCCAGCAGCCCCCCAGGGGGCGTGAACACCATATATTTT. It is translated as CASSPPGGVNTIYF.

V usage is TRBV5-1 and J usage is TRBJ1-1, with D possibly TRBD1 on 5 matching bases. Germline-derived CDR1 and CDR2 are SGHRS and YFSETQ. V lost 4 bases and J 1 base, leaving 11 bases between the germline ends. The CDR3 runs to 14 residues. The CDR3 nucleotides read TGCGCCAGCAGCCTTGGGGGGAGGAACACTGAAGCTTTCTTT. Residues: CASSLGGRNTEAFF.

This clone was observed a single time. The rearrangement uses TRBV28 and TRBJ2-3; 11 bases map to TRBD2. The CDR3 spans 15 residues. After removal of 8 bases from V and 5 bases from J, the junction contained 9 bases not matched to a gene. Germline CDR1 reads MDHEN; CDR2 reads SYDVKM. The CDR3 protein is CASGPSGRFVDTQYF. CDR3 DNA sequence: TGTGCCAGCGGACCTAGCGGGAGGTTTGTAGATACGCAGTATTTT.

J is TRBJ1-5 and V is TRBV18; no definite D call. The CDR3 runs 13 residues. Germline CDR1 and CDR2: KGHSH and LQKENI. The V end lost 2 bases, the J end lost 4 bases, and 6 bases lay between the germline ends. CDR3 DNA: TGTGCCAGCTCACCATTAGATAATCAGCCCCAGCATTTT. It specifies CASSPLDNQPQHF.

This clone showed up just a few times. J is TRBJ2-5 and V is TRBV7-9, with D possibly matching TRBD2 (6 bases). CDR1 and CDR2 (germline): SEHNR, FQNEAQ (reference sequence). Trimming stripped 3 bases from V and 4 bases from J, with 6 bases between. There are 12 residues in the CDR3. CDR3 in DNA: TGTGCCAGCAGCTTGCGGGGAGAGACCCAGTACTTC. The encoded protein is CASSLRGETQYF.

V and J are TRBV7-9 and TRBJ1-5; tentative D call: TRBD1 (5 bases). This CDR3 has 14 amino acids. CDR1 is SEHNR, CDR2 FQNEAQ, per germline (reference sequence). V lost 5 bases and J lost 4, with 12 bases in between. The DNA of the CDR3 is TGTGCCAGCAGCCGGGACGGAGGGAATCAGCCCCAGCATTTT. Translated: CASSRDGGNQPQHF.

This CDR3 reads CASSSPGTGGNEQFF. The DNA for the CDR3 is TGTGCCAGCTCCTCACCCGGGACAGGGGGAAATGAGCAGTTCTTC. The chain uses TRBV18 and TRBJ2-1, with TRBD1 matching over 11 bases. CDR1 and CDR2 (germline): KGHSH, LQKENI. The CDR3 covers 15 residues. With 6 bases clipped from V and 7 bases from J, the junction kept 8 bases outside the gene matches.

In this sample, this clone turned up a few times. At the DNA level, this CDR3 is encoded by other sequences in the same sample as well. The gene calls are TRBV7-2 and TRBJ1-2; 11 bases match TRBD1. V shed 0 bases and J 6 bases; nucleotides not matched to a gene: 0. CDR1 and CDR2 from the germline V gene are SGHTA and FQGNSA. The CDR3 spans 14 residues. The CDR3: CASSLADRGHGYTF. The CDR3 coding sequence is TGTGCCAGCAGCTTAGCGGACAGGGGGCATGGCTACACCTTC.

V gene TRBV2 combines with J gene TRBJ1-5; D remains unclear. The CDR3 covers 14 residues. Germline loops: CDR1 SNHLY, CDR2 FYNNEI. Trimming took off 6 bases at V and 9 bases at J, with 18 bases between the two ends. The CDR3 spells CASRRREAQGPQHF. The CDR3 DNA is TGTGCCAGCAGGAGGAGGGAGGCCCAAGGGCCCCAGCATTTT.

The chain links TRBV27 to TRBJ2-5, with 9 bases matching TRBD2. This CDR3 comprises 16 residues. The V gene's germline CDR1 is MNHEY and CDR2 SMNVEV (reference sequence). V was clipped by 3 bases and J by 5 bases; unmatched bases: 10. The CDR3 sequence: CASSLNSGREWETQYF. Here the CDR3 DNA reads TGTGCCAGCAGTTTGAATAGCGGGAGAGAGTGGGAGACCCAGTACTTC.

The chain has TRBV5-1 and TRBJ1-4; 8 bases are a match to TRBD1. V shed 0 bases, J shed 2 bases, and the junction held 6 bases outside the gene matches. Looked up from germline, CDR1 is SGHRS and CDR2 is YFSETQ. The CDR3 has 17 residues. The CDR3 region is CASSLGDRGSTNEKLFF. The CDR3 coding sequence is TGCGCCAGCAGCTTGGGTGACAGGGGCTCGACTAATGAAAAACTGTTTTTT.

V is TRBV18 and J is TRBJ1-2, with D possibly TRBD1 on 5 matching bases. Trimming shortened V by 5 bases and J by 6 bases, and 13 bases separated the two germline ends. This CDR3 contains 13 residues. Germline values: CDR1 KGHSH, CDR2 LQKENI. CDR3 DNA: TGTGCCAGCTCAAAAGACAGCAGGGATGGCTACACCTTC. Translated, it gives CASSKDSRDGYTF.

CDR3 in amino acids: CASSPWTGTEAFF. The CDR3 DNA follows: TGTGCCAGTAGTCCTTGGACGGGCACTGAAGCTTTCTTT. The V call is TRBV19, the J call TRBJ1-1, with D hard to call. Germline CDR1 is LNHDA and CDR2 is SQIVND (reference sequence). The CDR3 has 13 residues. The ends were cut back, 5 bases at V and 4 bases at J, with 11 bases in the middle.